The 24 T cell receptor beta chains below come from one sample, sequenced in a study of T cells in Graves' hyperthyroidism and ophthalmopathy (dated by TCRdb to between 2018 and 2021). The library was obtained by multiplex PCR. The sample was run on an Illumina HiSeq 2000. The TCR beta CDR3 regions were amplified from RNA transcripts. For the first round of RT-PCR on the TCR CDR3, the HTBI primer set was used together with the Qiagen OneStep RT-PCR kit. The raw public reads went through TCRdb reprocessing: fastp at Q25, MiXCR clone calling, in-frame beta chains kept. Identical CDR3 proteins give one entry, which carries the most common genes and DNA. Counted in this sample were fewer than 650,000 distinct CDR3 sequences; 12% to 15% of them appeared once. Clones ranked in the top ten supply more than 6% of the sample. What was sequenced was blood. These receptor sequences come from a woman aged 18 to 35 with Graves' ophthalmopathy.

CDR3 in amino acids: CSVAPPIGVNGYTF. CDR3 DNA sequence: TGCAGCGTTGCCCCTCCCATAGGGGTAAATGGCTACACCTTC. V is TRBV29-1 and J is TRBJ1-2, with D possibly TRBD1 on 5 matching bases. The CDR3 length is 14 residues. CDR1 SQVTM and CDR2 ANQGSEA come from the germline V gene. V was pared by 4 bases and J by 6 bases, with 18 bases between.

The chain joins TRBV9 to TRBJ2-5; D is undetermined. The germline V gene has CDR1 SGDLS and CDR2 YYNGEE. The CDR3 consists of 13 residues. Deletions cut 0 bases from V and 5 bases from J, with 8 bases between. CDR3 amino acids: CASSVVPQETQYF. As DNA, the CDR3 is TGTGCCAGCAGCGTAGTCCCCCAGGAGACCCAGTACTTC.

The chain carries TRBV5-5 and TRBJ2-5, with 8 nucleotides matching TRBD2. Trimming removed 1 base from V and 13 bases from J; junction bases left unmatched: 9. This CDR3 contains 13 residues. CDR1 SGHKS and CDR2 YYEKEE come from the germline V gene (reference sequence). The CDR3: CASSLKQAGVPYF. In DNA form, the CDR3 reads TGTGCCAGCAGCTTGAAGCAAGCGGGAGTCCCGTACTTC.

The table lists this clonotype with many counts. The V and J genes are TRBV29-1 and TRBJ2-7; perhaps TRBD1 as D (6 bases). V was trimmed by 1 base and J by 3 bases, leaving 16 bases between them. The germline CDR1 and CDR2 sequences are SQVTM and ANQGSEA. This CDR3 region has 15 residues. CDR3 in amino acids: CSVEVGDKGFYEQYF. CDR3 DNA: TGCAGCGTTGAAGTAGGGGACAAGGGGTTCTACGAGCAGTACTTC.

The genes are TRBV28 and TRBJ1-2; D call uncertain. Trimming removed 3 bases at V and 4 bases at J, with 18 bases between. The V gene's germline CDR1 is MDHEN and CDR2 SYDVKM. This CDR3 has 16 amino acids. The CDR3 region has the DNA TGTGCCAGCAGTTTGGGCTCATCCCCCCTAATCTATGGCTACACCTTC. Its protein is CASSLGSSPLIYGYTF.

The CDR3 protein is CASEAGESYNEQFF. The CDR3 nucleotides are TGTGCCAGTGAGGCGGGAGAGTCCTACAATGAGCAGTTCTTC. V usage is TRBV25-1 and J usage is TRBJ2-1; 7 bases line up with TRBD2. This CDR3 region has 14 residues. The germline V gene encodes CDR1 MGHDK and CDR2 SYGVNS. V dropped 9 bases and J dropped 1; count of bases not matched to a gene: 6.

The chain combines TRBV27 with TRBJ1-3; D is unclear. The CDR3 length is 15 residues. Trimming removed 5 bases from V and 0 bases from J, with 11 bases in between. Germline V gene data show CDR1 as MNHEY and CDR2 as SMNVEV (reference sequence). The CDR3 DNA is TGTGCCAGCAGTCCTTTCGGGAGCTCTGGAAACACCATATATTTT. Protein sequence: CASSPFGSSGNTIYF.

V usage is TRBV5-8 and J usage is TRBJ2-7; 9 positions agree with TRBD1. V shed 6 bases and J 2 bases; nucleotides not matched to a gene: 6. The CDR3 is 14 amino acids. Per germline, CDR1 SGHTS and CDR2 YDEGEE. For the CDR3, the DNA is TGTGCCAGCACCCAGGACAGGGGAGCCTACGAGCAGTACTTC. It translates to CASTQDRGAYEQYF.

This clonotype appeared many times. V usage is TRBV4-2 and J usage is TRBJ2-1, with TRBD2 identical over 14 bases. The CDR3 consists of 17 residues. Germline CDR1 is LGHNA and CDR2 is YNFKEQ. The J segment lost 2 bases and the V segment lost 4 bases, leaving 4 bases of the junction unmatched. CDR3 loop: CASSPGLAGVAYNEQFF. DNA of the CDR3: TGTGCCAGCAGCCCGGGACTAGCGGGAGTCGCCTACAATGAGCAGTTCTTC.

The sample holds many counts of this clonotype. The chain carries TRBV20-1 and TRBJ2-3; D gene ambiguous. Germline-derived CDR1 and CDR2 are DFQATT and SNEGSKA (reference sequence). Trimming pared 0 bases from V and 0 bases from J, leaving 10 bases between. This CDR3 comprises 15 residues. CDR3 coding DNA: TGCAGTGCTAGAGATTTGGGGTACAGCACAGATACGCAGTATTTT. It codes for CSARDLGYSTDTQYF.

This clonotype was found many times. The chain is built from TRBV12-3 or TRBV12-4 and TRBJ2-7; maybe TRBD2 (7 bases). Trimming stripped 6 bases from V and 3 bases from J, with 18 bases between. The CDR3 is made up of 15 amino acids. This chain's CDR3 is CASSRGGGLLYEQYF. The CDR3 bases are TGTGCCAGCAGCCGAGGGGGAGGGCTTCTCTACGAGCAGTACTTC.

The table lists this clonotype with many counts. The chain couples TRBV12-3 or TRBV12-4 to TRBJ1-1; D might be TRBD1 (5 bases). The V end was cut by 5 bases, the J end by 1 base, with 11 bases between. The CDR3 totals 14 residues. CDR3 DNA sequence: TGTGCCAGCAGTCCGGGACGGCGGAACACTGAAGCTTTCTTT. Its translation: CASSPGRRNTEAFF.

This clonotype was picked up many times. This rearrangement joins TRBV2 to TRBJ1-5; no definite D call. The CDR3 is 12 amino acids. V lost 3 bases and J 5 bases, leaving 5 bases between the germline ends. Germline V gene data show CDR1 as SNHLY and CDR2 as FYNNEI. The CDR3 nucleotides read TGTGCCAGCAGTGAGATTTATCAGCCCCAGCATTTT. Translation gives CASSEIYQPQHF.

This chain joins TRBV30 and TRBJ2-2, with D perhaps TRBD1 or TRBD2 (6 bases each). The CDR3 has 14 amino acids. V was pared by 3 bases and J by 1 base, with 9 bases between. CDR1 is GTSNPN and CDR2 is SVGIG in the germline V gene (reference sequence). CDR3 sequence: CAWREGQNTGELFF. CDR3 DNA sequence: TGTGCCTGGAGGGAGGGACAGAACACCGGGGAGCTGTTTTTT.

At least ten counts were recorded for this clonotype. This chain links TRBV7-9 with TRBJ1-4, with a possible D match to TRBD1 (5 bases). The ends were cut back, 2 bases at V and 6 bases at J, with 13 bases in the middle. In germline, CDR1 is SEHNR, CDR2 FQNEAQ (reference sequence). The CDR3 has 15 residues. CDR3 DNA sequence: TGTGCCAGCAGCTTAAGGGGTTCCCTTGATGAAAAACTGTTTTTT. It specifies CASSLRGSLDEKLFF.

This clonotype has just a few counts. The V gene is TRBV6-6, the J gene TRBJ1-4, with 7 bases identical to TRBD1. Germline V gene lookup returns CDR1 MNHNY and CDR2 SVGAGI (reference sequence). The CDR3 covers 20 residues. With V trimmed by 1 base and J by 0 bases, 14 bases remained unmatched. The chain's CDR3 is CASSYLSIQGSGATNEKLFF. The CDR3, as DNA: TGTGCCAGCAGTTACTTGTCAATACAGGGGTCTGGGGCAACTAATGAAAAACTGTTTTTT.

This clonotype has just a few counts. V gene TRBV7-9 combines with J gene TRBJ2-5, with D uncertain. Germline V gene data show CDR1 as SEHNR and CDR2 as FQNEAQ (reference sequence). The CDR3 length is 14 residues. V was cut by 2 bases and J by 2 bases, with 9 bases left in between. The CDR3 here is CASSLTNGQETQYF. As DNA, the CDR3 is TGTGCCAGCAGCTTAACGAACGGACAAGAGACCCAGTACTTC.

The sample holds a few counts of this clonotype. In DNA, the CDR3 is TGCAGTGCCCAGGGACTCCTTTTCAATCAGCCCCAGCATTTT. It encodes CSAQGLLFNQPQHF. The chain recombines TRBV20-1 with TRBJ1-5, with D possibly being TRBD1 (5 bases). This CDR3 has 14 amino acids. Germline-derived CDR1 and CDR2 are DFQATT and SNEGSKA (reference sequence). V lost 6 bases to trimming and J lost 3 bases, with 15 bases between them.

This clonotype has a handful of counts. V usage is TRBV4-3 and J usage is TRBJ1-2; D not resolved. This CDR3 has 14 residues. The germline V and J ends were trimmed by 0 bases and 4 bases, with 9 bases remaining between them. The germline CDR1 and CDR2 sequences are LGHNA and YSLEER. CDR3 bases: TGCGCCAGCAGCCAAGACCCCACGGGCTATGGCTACACCTTC. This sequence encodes CASSQDPTGYGYTF.

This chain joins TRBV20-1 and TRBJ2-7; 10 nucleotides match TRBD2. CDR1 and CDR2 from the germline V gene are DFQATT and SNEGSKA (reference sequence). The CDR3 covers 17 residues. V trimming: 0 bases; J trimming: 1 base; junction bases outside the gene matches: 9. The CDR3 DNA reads TGCAGTGCTAGAGATCTAGTTTCTAGCGGGAGTTCCTACGAGCAGTACTTC. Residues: CSARDLVSSGSSYEQYF.

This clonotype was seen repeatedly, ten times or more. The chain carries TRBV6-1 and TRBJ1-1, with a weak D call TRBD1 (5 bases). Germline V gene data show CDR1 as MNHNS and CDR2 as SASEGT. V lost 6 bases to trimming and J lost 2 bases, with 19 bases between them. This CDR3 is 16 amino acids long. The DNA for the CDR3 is TGTGCCAGCAGGGAGTGGGAGACAGAGATCAACACTGAAGCTTTCTTT. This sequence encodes CASREWETEINTEAFF.

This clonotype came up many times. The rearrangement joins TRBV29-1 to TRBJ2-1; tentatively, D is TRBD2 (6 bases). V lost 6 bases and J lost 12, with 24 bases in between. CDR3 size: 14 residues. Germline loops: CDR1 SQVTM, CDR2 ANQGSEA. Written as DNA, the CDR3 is TGCAGCGTGGGCGGAGGGCCCGTATCGGTAGGGCAGTTCTTC. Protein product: CSVGGGPVSVGQFF.

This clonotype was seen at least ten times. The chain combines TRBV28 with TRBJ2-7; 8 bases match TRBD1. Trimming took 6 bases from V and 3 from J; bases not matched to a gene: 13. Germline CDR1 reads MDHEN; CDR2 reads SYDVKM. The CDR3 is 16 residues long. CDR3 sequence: CASSPEGGQAYYEQYF. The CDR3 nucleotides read TGTGCCAGCAGCCCGGAGGGGGGACAGGCGTACTACGAGCAGTACTTC.

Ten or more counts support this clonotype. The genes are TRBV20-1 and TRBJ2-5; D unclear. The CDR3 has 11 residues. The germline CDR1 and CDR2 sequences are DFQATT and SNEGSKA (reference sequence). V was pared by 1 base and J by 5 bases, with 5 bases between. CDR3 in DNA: TGCAGTGCTAGAGCCGGGGAGACCCAGTACTTC. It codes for CSARAGETQYF.